This TCR beta chain was captured by sequencing in a study of OX40 agonist ivuxolimab in advanced cancers. Turning to the study itself: Participants could have had prior anti-PD-1, anti-PD-L1 or anti-CTLA-4 therapy, and around 43% had some.

After removal of 0 bases from V and 6 bases from J, the junction contained 10 bases not matched to a gene. From germline, CDR1 is KGHSH and CDR2 LQKENI. CDR3 size: 17 residues. Only in-frame clones appear in the TCRdb table, and some are missing; sequencing was by immunoSEQ multiplex PCR. The sample contains 34,000 or so clones, around 81% of which appear only once. This chain connects TRBV18 to TRBJ2-1, with 8 bases lining up with TRBD1. The sequence came from an adult with an advanced solid tumor such as melanoma, head and neck, liver or kidney cancer. The sequenced sample was CD4+ or CD8+ T cells sorted from blood, obtained in a trial of the OX40 agonist ivuxolimab. CDR3 amino acids: CASSPPGQGLVGNEQFF. Written as DNA, the CDR3 is TGTGCCAGCTCACCACCCGGACAGGGTTTGGTAGGCAATGAGCAGTTCTTC. Supplemented by reference TRBV18 and TRBJ2-1, the full variable domain reads NAGVMQNPRHLVRRRGQEARLRCSPMKGHSHVYWYRQLPEEGLKFMVYLQKENIIDESGMPKERFSAEFPKEGPSILRIQQVVRGDSAAYFCASSPPGQGLVGNEQFFGPGTRLTVL.